The 30 T cell receptor beta chains below were found in one sample sequenced in a study of CD8+CD57+ T cells in acquired aplastic anemia. Template material for TCR beta VDJ and CDR3 profiling consisted of genomic DNA. TCRdb reanalysed the reads using MiXCR and keeps one entry per CDR3 protein. This table has hundreds of thousands of distinct CDR3 sequences, approximately 86% appearing once. In patients chosen for sequencing, flow cytometry had shown CD8+CD57+ cell expansion. The sample was sorted CD4+, CD8+, or CD8+CD57+ T cells (not recorded which) from PBMCs. The receptors stem from a human donor with aplastic anemia.

As concerns this clonotype: An end of the junction does not agree with germline; a read error may underlie this. The rearrangement joins TRBV29-1 to TRBJ2-3; tentatively, D is TRBD2 (7 bases). The germline V gene has CDR1 SQVTM and CDR2 ANQGSEA. The CDR3 runs to 14 residues. CDR3 region: CSASDEGGVDTQYF. CDR3 in DNA: TGCAGCGCTAGCGATGAAGGGGGGGTAGATACGCAGTATTTC.

The V and J genes are TRBV12-3 or TRBV12-4 and TRBJ2-7; 9 bases agree with TRBD1. V dropped 2 bases and J dropped 3; count of bases not matched to a gene: 2. This CDR3 spans 14 amino acids. Written as DNA, the CDR3 is TGTGCCAGCAGTTTACGGACAGGGGTCTACGAGCAGTACGTC. It encodes CASSLRTGVYEQYV.

This chain links TRBV5-5 with TRBJ2-3, with 9 bases identical to TRBD2. The V gene's germline CDR1 is SGHKS and CDR2 YYEKEE (reference sequence). Unmatched junction bases numbered 8, after V lost 0 bases and J lost 3 bases. The CDR3 runs 17 residues. CDR3 in DNA: TGTGCCAGCAGCTTGGCCAGGGTAGCGGGAGAGACAGATACGCAGTATTTT. Its protein product is CASSLARVAGETDTQYF.

For this clonotype: The junction shows a germline mismatch at one end, possibly a read error. The V gene is TRBV9, the J gene TRBJ2-1; D is perhaps TRBD1 (6 bases). CDR3 size: 15 residues. Germline lookup yields CDR1 SGDLS and CDR2 YYNGEE. The DNA of the CDR3 is TGTGCCAGCAGCGTCACAGGGACCAAAGCTAATGAGGAGTTCTTC. Translation gives CASSVTGTKANEEFF.

As regards this clonotype: At one end the junction does not follow the germline gene, possibly because of a read error. This chain uses TRBV7-3 with TRBJ1-1; perhaps TRBD1 as D (5 bases). The CDR3 sequence is 15 residues long. The germline CDR1 and CDR2 sequences are SGHTA and FQGTGA. The DNA of the CDR3 is TGTGCCAGCAGCTTAGATCTGGGGGGGAACACTGCAGCTTTCTTT. Amino acid sequence: CASSLDLGGNTAAFF.

The sample holds a few counts of this clonotype. CDR3 DNA sequence: TGTGCCAGGCGGGACAATAACTATGGCTACACCTTC. Translated: CARRDNNYGYTF. V is TRBV2 and J is TRBJ1-2; tentative D call: TRBD1 (6 bases). The CDR3 runs to 12 residues. Germline lookup yields CDR1 SNHLY and CDR2 FYNNEI. Trimming cost V 9 bases and J 1 base, with 9 bases left between them.

This clonotype was observed many times. The chain has TRBV5-8 and TRBJ2-3, with D possibly called TRBD1 or TRBD2 (5 bases each). The CDR3 totals 15 residues. V lost 2 bases to trimming and J lost 2 bases, with 12 bases between them. Germline loops: CDR1 SGHTS, CDR2 YDEGEE. The CDR3 reads CASSLDGGFTDTQYF. CDR3 sequence (DNA): TGTGCCAGCAGCTTAGATGGGGGATTCACAGATACGCAGTATTTT. Drawing the rest from reference TRBV5-8 and TRBJ2-3, the complete variable domain is EAGVTQSPTHLIKTRGQQATLRCSPISGHTSVYWYQQALGLGLQFLLWYDEGEERNRGNFPPRFSGRQFPNYSSELNVNALELEDSALYLCASSLDGGFTDTQYFGPGTRLTVL.

The gene calls are TRBV25-1 and TRBJ1-5; D uncertain. V was pared by 6 bases and J by 4 bases, with 10 bases between. The CDR3 spans 13 residues. Germline values: CDR1 MGHDK, CDR2 SYGVNS. CDR3 nucleotide sequence: TGTGCCAGCAGGGGTCGTGGGAATCAGCCCCAGCATTTT. It encodes CASRGRGNQPQHF.

This clonotype showed up just a few times. The chain couples TRBV7-6 to TRBJ1-2; a weak D match, TRBD1 (6 bases). The CDR3 is 14 residues long. Germline V gene lookup returns CDR1 SGHVS and CDR2 FNYEAQ. The ends were cut back, 4 bases at V and 3 bases at J, with 12 bases in the middle. The CDR3 sequence is CASSWGSGDYGYTF. DNA of the CDR3: TGTGCCAGCAGCTGGGGGTCAGGGGACTATGGCTACACCTTC.

The genes are TRBV2 and TRBJ2-7, with D possibly being TRBD2 (5 bases). The V end was cut by 4 bases, the J end by 6 bases, with 16 bases between. This CDR3 comprises 14 residues. Per germline, CDR1 SNHLY and CDR2 FYNNEI. The CDR3 DNA is TGTGCCAGCAGTGCGGCGGCCAGAAGCGGCGAGCAGTACGTC. Protein sequence: CASSAAARSGEQYV.

This sequence joins TRBV7-9 and TRBJ2-7; TRBD2 aligns across 9 bases. J lost 2 bases, V lost 3 bases, and 5 bases had no gene match. The CDR3 is 15 residues long. Germline lookup yields CDR1 SEHNR and CDR2 FQNEAQ (reference sequence). This CDR3 reads CASSFSLAGTYEQYF. The CDR3 DNA reads TGTGCCAGCAGCTTTTCGCTAGCGGGAACCTACGAGCAGTACTTC.

For this clonotype: At one boundary the junction diverges from the germline segment, which might be a read error. The V and J genes are TRBV6-1 and TRBJ2-1; 8 bases align to TRBD1. Per the germline V gene, CDR1 is MNHNS and CDR2 is SASEGT. This CDR3 region has 16 residues. CDR3 in amino acids: CASREADRDAGGEQFF. The CDR3 bases are TGTGCCAGCAGGGAAGCGGACAGGGATGCCGGGGGTGAGCAGTTCTTC.

About this clonotype itself: One end of the junction fails to match germline, which may point to a read error. V gene TRBV5-1 combines with J gene TRBJ2-3; tentative D call: TRBD2 (7 bases). The CDR3 runs to 13 residues. Germline V gene data show CDR1 as SGHRS and CDR2 as YFSETQ. CDR3 loop: CASGSRGRETQYF. The CDR3 region has the DNA TGCGCCAGCGGCTCTAGGGGGAGGGAGACGCAGTACTTT.

On this clonotype: One end of the junction is discordant with germline, which a read error may explain. V gene TRBV7-9 combines with J gene TRBJ2-3; D remains unclear. The CDR3 sequence is 14 residues long. Germline V gives CDR1 SEHNR, CDR2 FQNEAQ (reference sequence). DNA for the CDR3: TGTGCCAGCAGCTTAGCGGGTAGCCACGATACCAACGTTTTT. The encoded protein is CASSLAGSHDTNVF.

Concerning this clonotype: The CDR3 end shows no conserved phenylalanine or tryptophan, and so a read error is likely. The DNA is left out, because the CDR3 cannot be placed on it with certainty; the CDR3 is given as TCRdb lists it. The chain carries TRBV9 and TRBJ1-6. Looked up from germline, CDR1 is SGDLS and CDR2 is YYNGEE. The CDR3 extends over 13 residues, inclusive of both ends. The CDR3 region is CASSEGGRAVNTV.

Of note for this clonotype: A read error is likely, as this CDR3 ends without the conserved phenylalanine or tryptophan. This chain joins TRBV7-3 and TRBJ1-5; unclear D gene. The CDR3 loop spans 13 amino acids. V was cut by 0 bases and J by 5 bases, with 5 bases left in between. The germline CDR1 and CDR2 sequences are SGHTA and FQGTGA. The CDR3 sequence is CASSLTQDQPQHL. CDR3 sequence (DNA): TGTGCCAGCAGCTTAACCCAAGATCAGCCCCAGCATTTG.

About this clonotype itself: A read error may account for a junction end that differs from germline. This chain joins TRBV7-6 and TRBJ2-2, with no clear D. The CDR3 is made up of 12 amino acids. CDR1 SGHVS and CDR2 FNYEAQ come from the germline V gene. CDR3 in DNA: TGTGCCAGCAGCTTAGTAGCCGAGGAGCTCATTTTT. This encodes CASSLVAEELIF.

About this clonotype: One end of the junction fails to match germline, which may point to a read error. J is TRBJ2-3 and V is TRBV2; either TRBD1 or TRBD2 may fit D (5 bases each). The CDR3 contains 13 residues. Germline CDR1 and CDR2: SNHLY and FYNNEI. CDR3 DNA: TGTTCCAGCAGGGACGTAGGGACAGATACGCAGTATTTT. Protein: CSSRDVGTDTQYF.

With respect to this clonotype: Mismatch with germline at one junction end may stem from a read error. J is TRBJ2-7 and V is TRBV15; D not resolved. Per germline, CDR1 LNHNV and CDR2 YYDKDF (reference sequence). The CDR3 runs 15 residues. In DNA form, the CDR3 reads TGCGCCAGCAGCTTGGTTTCGACTGGCGGCTACGCGCAGTACTTC. Its translation is CASSLVSTGGYAQYF.

This chain uses TRBV5-1 with TRBJ2-5; D remains ambiguous. Trimming left V 4 bases short and J 12 bases short, with 16 bases between. Germline V lookup: CDR1 SGHRS, CDR2 YFSETQ. There are 12 residues in the CDR3. CDR3 nucleotides: TGCGCCAGCAGCGACGCCTCGGGTCCGAAGTACTTC. Its translation: CASSDASGPKYF.

The chain is built from TRBV9 and TRBJ2-5; D is ambiguous. CDR1 SGDLS and CDR2 YYNGEE come from the germline V gene. The CDR3 sequence is 12 residues long. Deletions cut 3 bases from V and 3 bases from J, with 6 bases between. CDR3 in DNA: TGTGCCAGCAGCGCCCCGGAAGAGACCCAGTACTTC. Amino acids: CASSAPEETQYF.

The chain has TRBV7-8 and TRBJ2-3; D is undetermined. The germline CDR1 and CDR2 sequences are SGHVS and FQNEAQ. The CDR3 extends over 16 amino acids. Trimming took off 0 bases at V and 2 bases at J, with 12 bases between the two ends. The CDR3 region is CASSLAAGPNTDTQYF. In nucleotides, the CDR3 is TGTGCCAGCAGCTTAGCGGCAGGTCCCAACACAGATACGCAGTATTTT.

A single count supports this clonotype. Because the CDR3 is missing its conserved closing phenylalanine or tryptophan, this is likely a read error. Because the CDR3's place on the DNA is in doubt, the DNA is left out and the CDR3 is given as listed by TCRdb. The rearrangement joins TRBV7-9 to TRBJ2-1. Germline CDR1 reads SEHNR; CDR2 reads FQNEAQ (reference sequence). The CDR3 length equals 13 residues, ends included. The CDR3 reads CASSEVGINEQLL.

This clonotype appeared a single time. The J gene is TRBJ2-1, the V gene TRBV5-1; 8 nucleotides line up with TRBD2. J was trimmed by 8 bases and V by 4 bases; bases with no gene match: 5. Germline V gene sequence: CDR1 SGHRS, CDR2 YFSETQ. The CDR3 totals 13 residues. DNA of the CDR3: TGCGCCAGCAGCCGACGGCGGGGGGATGAGCAGTTCTTC. Translating it yields CASSRRRGDEQFF.

The V and J genes are TRBV19 and TRBJ2-5; no firm D call. TRBJ2-7 explains the end of the DNA better; the J call may be wrong. CDR1 is LNHDA and CDR2 is SQIVND in the germline V gene (reference sequence). This CDR3 is 11 amino acids long. This chain's CDR3 is CATDQRDEQYF. Written as DNA, the CDR3 is TGTGCCACAGACCAGCGAGACGAGCAGTACTTC.

Remarks on this clonotype: An end of the junction does not agree with germline; a read error may underlie this. The chain joins TRBV7-8 to TRBJ1-5, with D hard to call. CDR3 size: 15 residues. Germline V gene data show CDR1 as SGHVS and CDR2 as FQNEAQ. The CDR3 nucleotides are TGTGCCAGCAGCTTAGCGACCGCCCGAAATCCGCCCCAGCATTTT. This codes for CASSLATARNPPQHF.

In its sample, this clonotype was seen once. Likely a read error: the CDR3 ends without its conserved phenylalanine or tryptophan. It is unclear where the CDR3 begins or ends on the DNA, so no DNA is shown, and the CDR3 is as TCRdb lists it. J is TRBJ2-5 and V is TRBV7-3; the table's TRBD2 call for D was not verified on the DNA. CDR1 SGHTA and CDR2 FQGTGA come from the germline V gene. The CDR3 has 14 amino acids, counting both end residues. The CDR3 sequence is CASSRGSEDQTSSS.

The V and J genes are TRBV29-1 and TRBJ1-3; TRBD1 matches 8 bases. The CDR3 totals 16 residues. With 4 bases clipped from V and 1 base from J, the junction kept 9 bases outside the gene matches. Germline-derived CDR1 and CDR2 are SQVTM and ANQGSEA. CDR3 coding DNA: TGCAGCGTTGCGGGCCGAACAGGGGGTTCTGGAAACACCATATATTTT. Translated, it gives CSVAGRTGGSGNTIYF.

The rearrangement uses TRBV7-3 and TRBJ2-7, with TRBD1 as a possible D gene (5 bases). The V gene's germline CDR1 is SGHTA and CDR2 FQGTGA. The CDR3 extends over 18 amino acids. Trimming cost V 7 bases and J 0 bases, with 25 bases left between them. The CDR3 here is CASTRQPNATAHSYEQYV. The CDR3 bases are TGTGCCAGCACAAGACAGCCCAACGCCACAGCCCACTCCTACGAGCAGTACGTC.

In the case of this clonotype: Germline is not matched at one junction end, which may reflect a read error. The chain carries TRBV7-6 and TRBJ2-6; either TRBD1 or TRBD2 may fit D (5 bases each). Germline lookup yields CDR1 SGHVS and CDR2 FNYEAQ. The length of the CDR3 is 17 residues. The CDR3 DNA follows: TGTGCCAGCAGCCTAGCCGGGACCCACTCTGAGGACAACGTCCTGACTTTC. It encodes CASSLAGTHSEDNVLTF.